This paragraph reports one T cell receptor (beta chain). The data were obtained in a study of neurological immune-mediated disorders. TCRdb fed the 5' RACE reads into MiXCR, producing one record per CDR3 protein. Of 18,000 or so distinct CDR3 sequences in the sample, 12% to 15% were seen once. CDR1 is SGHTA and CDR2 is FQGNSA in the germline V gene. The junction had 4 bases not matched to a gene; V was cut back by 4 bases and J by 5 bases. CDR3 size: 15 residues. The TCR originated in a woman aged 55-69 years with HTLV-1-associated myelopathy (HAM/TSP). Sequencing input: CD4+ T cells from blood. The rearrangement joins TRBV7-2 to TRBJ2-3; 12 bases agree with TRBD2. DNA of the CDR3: TGTGCCAGCAGCTCTGCTAGCGGGGGGGAAGATACGCAGTATTTT. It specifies CASSSASGGEDTQYF.